Sequencing of this T cell receptor beta chain was carried out in a study of T cell responses to AZD1222 COVID-19 vaccine. Study observations and caveats: Spike-specific TCR breadth and depth went up after people got two AZD1222 doses. The donors showed a predominance of white British ancestry and of females, with possible underestimation of clonal diversity.

The CDR3 spans 16 residues. With 3 bases removed from V and 4 bases from J, the gap between germline ends came to 18 bases. For this clone: Its antigen is undetermined.

Assay: immunoSEQ multiplex PCR; the TCRdb copy retains only in-frame clones and omits some. The sample contains about 120,000 clones, about 90% of which appear only once. This specimen consisted of peripheral blood, obtained on day 0 of AZD1222 vaccination. The chain is built from TRBV23-1 and TRBJ1-2; D may be TRBD1 (5 bases). TRBV23-1 is an ORF, with its function uncertain. The origin of this receptor is an adult in good health. The CDR3 nucleotides read TGCGCCAGCAGTCATGGGGGGGGAGTGACCTCCTATGGCTACACCTTC. Translation: CASSHGGGVTSYGYTF.